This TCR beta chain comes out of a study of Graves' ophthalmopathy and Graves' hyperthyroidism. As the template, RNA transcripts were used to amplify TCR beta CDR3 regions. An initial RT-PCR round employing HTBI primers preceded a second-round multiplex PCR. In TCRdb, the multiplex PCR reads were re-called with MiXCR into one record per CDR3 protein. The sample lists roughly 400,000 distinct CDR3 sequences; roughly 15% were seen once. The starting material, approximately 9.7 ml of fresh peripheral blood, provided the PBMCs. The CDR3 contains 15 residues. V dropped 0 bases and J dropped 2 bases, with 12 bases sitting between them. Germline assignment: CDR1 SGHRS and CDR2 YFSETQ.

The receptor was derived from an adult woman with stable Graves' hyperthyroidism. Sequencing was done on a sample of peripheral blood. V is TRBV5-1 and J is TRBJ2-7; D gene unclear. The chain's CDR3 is CASSLGQATPYEQYF. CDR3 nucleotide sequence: TGCGCCAGCAGCTTGGGGCAGGCTACGCCCTACGAGCAGTACTTC.